This T cell receptor beta chain was recorded in a study of cytomegalovirus exposure and HLA in healthy donors (dated by TCRdb to 2016 to 2017). Regarding the research as a whole: According to an earlier analysis of several hundred of the donors, some 180 million T cells yielded 100 million or so unique TCR beta sequences and 250 to 350 Gb of sequence data. All discovery cohort repertoires had been generated on a single sequencing platform. HLA typing included class I and class II loci at four-digit resolution. The study aimed to test whether cataloging public T cell receptors could reveal signatures of past pathogen exposure. The study combined high-throughput TCR immunosequencing, statistical association of individual TCRs with disease status, and machine learning to predict cytomegalovirus infection status. Roughly 300 gigabases of sequencing data and 70 million to 100 million unique TCR sequences made up an early release that covered approximately 650 HLA-typed donors. A later analysis re-examined previously published TCR beta repertoires from about 700 donors and added high-resolution HLA genotyping to investigate patterns of TCR occurrence. Of the roughly 390 genotyped donors, roughly 76% were placed in the genetic ancestry cluster associated with self-reported Caucasian donors. Alongside the repertoire data, information on donor age, sex, ethnicity and CMV serostatus was compiled. Roughly five DR-DQ haplotypes were handled as single units for association and clustering because linkage in the cohort was strong. To decide whether each TCR beta V gene segment behaved as functional or pseudogenic, an earlier analysis of nearly 600 of the donors relied on high-throughput TCR beta sequencing. Using immunosequencing, the study profiled T cell repertoires from 550 to 750 subjects and related those repertoires to cytomegalovirus serostatus. Genome-wide SNP genotypes for about three fifths of the roughly 670 donors were used in a later genetic analysis, which treated that subset as a discovery cohort. Rather than using new phenotypic data, the later analysis identified candidate immune exposures from TCR beta sequences and from how often those sequences occurred across donors. On average, 235,054 unique TCR beta nucleotide sequences were sequenced per donor among 398 genotyped donors of the cohort, with roughly 18% of those sequences being non-productive. Typing coverage differed by locus: A, B, C, DRB1 and DQB1 were typed in roughly 629-630 donors, DQA1 in 522, DPA1 in 600 to 610, and DPB1 in just under 490. In addition to the first cohort of hundreds of subjects, a separate validation cohort of under 150 different subjects was used.

In regard to this clone: Its antigen is not yet known. The sample holds no much larger clone one base away, and base qualities are not on file.

The library was produced with the immunoSEQ multiplex PCR assay. The multiplex PCR relied on a mix of 60 forward primers for TCR Vbeta segments and 13 reverse primers for TCR Jbeta segments. Amplification of the CDR3 region of rearranged TCR beta genes was performed with a multiplex PCR assay on genomic DNA. On the Illumina HiSeq System, the amplified TCR beta libraries were sequenced as 87-base-pair reads. As for how the authors treated the data: A later analysis tallied tens of millions of unique TCR beta chains across the roughly 610 repertoires, and approximately 12 million of those chains were shared by two or more donors. To remove PCR and sequencing errors, raw reads were error-corrected and collapsed into unique sequences using a nearest-neighbor algorithm that merged closely related sequences. V, D and J gene segments were assigned by aligning CDR3 sequences to IMGT reference sequences. For a sequence to be retained, at least a six-nucleotide match to both a V gene segment and a J gene segment was required. A rearrangement counted as productive if the CDR3 had no stop codons and remained in frame with V and J, and every other rearrangement counted as non-productive. Following IMGT convention, CDR3 was defined as the stretch from the second conserved V-encoded cysteine to the conserved J-encoded phenylalanine. In an earlier analysis of roughly 610 of the donors, sequences lacking an unambiguous match to a single V gene segment were excluded. An earlier analysis of 550 to 650 of the donors classified V segments as functional when productive rearrangements were above 56.7% and as segregating when the standard deviation between donors was above 5%. A statistical classification framework was built to diagnose cytomegalovirus status from the catalog of TCR beta chain sequences. V and J gene assignment, in a later analysis, came from comparing TCR nucleotide sequences with IMGT/GENE-DB human TR gene sequences. The TCRdist pipeline was used in a later analysis to assign CDR3 sequences and most-parsimonious VDJ recombination scenarios. In a later analysis, each TCR beta chain was defined by its CDR3 amino acid sequence together with its V-gene family, and reads without a unique V-gene family were excluded. To address suspected cross-contamination and a sequencing artifact, a later analysis removed several hundred highly shared, low-generation-probability nucleotide sequences. For each public chain, a later analysis derived a clonal expansion index from normalized ranks of inferred template counts within each repertoire. In a later analysis, generation probabilities were computed with a VDJ recombination model fitted to out-of-frame rearrangements, and the resulting probabilities were checked against IGoR. In a later analysis, hypergeometric tests were used to score TCR-TCR, TCR-HLA and TCR-CMV co-occurrence, with a repertoire-size bias correction applied to TCR pairs. A later analysis estimated false discovery rates by permuting HLA or CMV assignments 20 times. A later analysis grouped co-occurring TCRs with DBSCAN, adding TCRdist sequence similarity when clustering within HLA-allele-positive subsets. Co-occurrence clustering excluded repertoires with fewer than 30,000 or more than 120,000 public chains, plus five with anomalous nucleotide sharing. TCRdb obtained this table from immuneACCESS and retained in-frame rearrangements with V and J assigned. These tables miss some clones; where compared with another copy, unresolved V genes account for less than half of the shortfall, and the remainder is unexplained. V and J calls plus clone size are reproduced from that table; the DNA served to infer D and trimming. Here the sample has over 100,000 clones; nearly 65% occur a single time. About 9.1% of the sample rests with the top ten.

V loses 5 bases, J loses 2 bases, and the germline ends lie 4 bases apart. The cysteine opens and the phenylalanine closes a CDR3 of 12 amino acids. The DNA shown is the 36-base CDR3, in frame from base 1. CDR1 and CDR2, per the germline V gene, are ENHRY and SYGVKD. The cohort comprised 550 to 700 healthy bone marrow donors. At the time of sampling, every cohort member was nominally healthy, though immune exposures that went unrecorded were likely present. The donor was CMV seropositive and belonged to the group of a few hundred seropositive cohort members. Every donor gave a peripheral blood sample, and the peripheral blood mononuclear cells from that sample were used for TCR beta sequencing. The Qiagen DNeasy Blood Extraction Kit was used to extract genomic DNA from the blood cell samples. Overall results and qualifications from the work: The study gave a list of 150 to 200 TCR beta chains associated with cytomegalovirus. The presence/absence analyses assumed that sequencing depth was roughly uniform across donors, and that assumption may not be true. Across donors, most TCR sequences were observed very rarely, whereas some public TCRs were present in many individuals. The cohort was sequenced for TCR beta chains only, and without alpha or paired-chain data the features that could be detected were limited. A group of highly shared sequence variants was considered likely to be a technical artifact of the sequencing pipeline. Because HLA typing was unavailable for some donors at each locus, only the typed subset was used in association tests. A further reported finding was that TCR beta sequences accurately predicted the HLA-A and HLA-B alleles for most subjects in the first cohort. Assigning TCR associations to individual alleles was difficult when HLA alleles, especially DR and DQ, strongly co-occurred. The classifier was reported to diagnose cytomegalovirus status with high specificity and sensitivity in both the original cohort and the validation cohort. Correlated functional status among segregating V segments might reflect linkage disequilibrium, but an unknown experimental factor could not be ruled out. A later analysis found that HLA-associated TCR beta chains were more clonally expanded and had lower generation probabilities than equally common non-associated chains. In vitro tests confirmed that a few of the cytomegalovirus-associated TCR beta chains recognize cytomegalovirus antigens. A later genetic analysis reported fewer N-insertions in productive TCRs among donors in an Asian-associated ancestry cluster than the roughly 700-donor mean. A later analysis found that most CMV-associated TCR beta chains appeared HLA-restricted, with HLA associations seemingly driven largely by CMV exposure. According to a later analysis, parvovirus B19, influenza, CMV and Epstein-Barr virus appeared linked to several top co-occurrence clusters. Because the 87-base-pair reads could not distinguish some IMGT-functional V segments, including TRBV6-2 and TRBV6-3, those segments were excluded. V-gene and J-gene trimming of TCR beta chains was associated with a missense DCLRE1C variant in a later genetic analysis, and the association was replicated in an independent cohort. The earlier analysis of about 600 of the donors excluded 15 to 20 rarely observed V segments, including chromosome 9 orphons, because counts were too low. A later analysis found that TCR association rates varied across HLA loci, with DRB1 alleles showing the most associated TCRs and HLA-C alleles the fewest. Specific HLA alleles were associated with 15,000 to 20,000 TCR beta sequences at a false discovery rate of 0.05 in a later analysis. The authors suggested that the approach could potentially be extended to other disease states and immunological phenotypes. In an earlier analysis of roughly 500 of the donors, most TCR beta V segments appeared in productive rearrangements about 87% or about 30% of the time, broadly matching IMGT annotations. CMV serostatus was the only immune exposure information available for the cohort.

What was sequenced was PBMCs. The chain uses TRBV10-3 and TRBJ1-5, with no D gene named confidently. This TCR was sampled from a man aged 40-49 years in good health and CMV-seropositive. Here the CDR3 is given as CAISPGNQPQHF. The DNA sequence is given as TGTGCCATCAGTCCGGGCAATCAGCCCCAGCATTTT.